This is a list of T cell receptor beta chains from one sample in a study of T cell clusters in autoimmune cytopenias. TCRdb re-called the multiplex PCR reads; every CDR3 protein appears as one record, without DNA. Its table records some 2,700 distinct CDR3 sequences. The source material was peripheral blood. The receptors derive from a human donor with an autoimmune cytopenia or autoimmune hepatitis (not recorded which). Both conserved end residues are part of each CDR3. Each record gives: clone size, V gene, J gene, CDR3 protein. Not every row has a clone size; where given, it reads once, few, many or a size class.

clone size: medium-sized; V gene: TRBV30; J gene: TRBJ2-7; CDR3 protein: CAWNRGGYEQYF
clone size: -; V gene: TRBV4-3; J gene: TRBJ2-2; CDR3 protein: CASSQDLTGGLLAGELFF
clone size: -; V gene: TRBV28; J gene: TRBJ1-2; CDR3 protein: CASRGLVYGYTF
clone size: medium-sized; V gene: TRBV6-2/TRBV6-3; J gene: TRBJ1-3; CDR3 protein: CASTKAGTGNTIYF
clone size: medium-sized; V gene: TRBV19; J gene: TRBJ2-7; CDR3 protein: CASSRRTSSYEQYF
clone size: medium-sized; V gene: TRBV4-2; J gene: TRBJ2-3; CDR3 protein: CASSLRLAASTDTQYF
clone size: medium-sized; V gene: TRBV27; J gene: TRBJ2-7; CDR3 protein: CASSSAGQALYEQYF
clone size: medium-sized; V gene: TRBV7-6; J gene: TRBJ2-5; CDR3 protein: CASRKRGRDQETQYF
clone size: medium-sized; V gene: TRBV7-9; J gene: TRBJ2-7; CDR3 protein: CASSLSPTGTASYEQYF
clone size: -; V gene: TRBV12-3/TRBV12-4; J gene: TRBJ2-1; CDR3 protein: CASSLGGGRNEQFF
clone size: -; V gene: TRBV4-3; J gene: TRBJ2-1; CDR3 protein: CASSQDLASGTGGWSEQFF
clone size: medium-sized; V gene: TRBV10-3; J gene: TRBJ2-1; CDR3 protein: CAISELADEQFF
clone size: medium-sized; V gene: TRBV6-1; J gene: TRBJ1-4; CDR3 protein: CASTSSWEKLFF
clone size: medium-sized; V gene: TRBV5-6; J gene: TRBJ1-2; CDR3 protein: CASSWGPHDYGYTF
clone size: -; V gene: TRBV5-1; J gene: TRBJ2-5; CDR3 protein: CASSLQGTEETQYF
clone size: -; V gene: TRBV7-9; J gene: TRBJ2-5; CDR3 protein: CASSLMTGKQETQYF
clone size: -; V gene: TRBV7-9; J gene: TRBJ2-2; CDR3 protein: CASSLSGITGELFF
clone size: medium-sized; V gene: TRBV27; J gene: TRBJ2-3; CDR3 protein: CASYRDLSDTQYF
clone size: medium-sized; V gene: TRBV27; J gene: TRBJ1-5; CDR3 protein: CASSLGSNQPQHF
clone size: medium-sized; V gene: TRBV7-6; J gene: TRBJ2-7; CDR3 protein: CASSLLASGNREQYF
clone size: large; V gene: TRBV6-5; J gene: TRBJ2-3; CDR3 protein: CASSYSRLAGTASTDTQYF
clone size: medium-sized; V gene: TRBV10-3; J gene: TRBJ2-1; CDR3 protein: CAISEGGSGPYNEQFF
clone size: medium-sized; V gene: TRBV5-6; J gene: TRBJ2-1; CDR3 protein: CASSSIGRTYNEQFF
clone size: -; V gene: TRBV5-1; J gene: TRBJ2-4; CDR3 protein: CASSPQGGENIQYF
clone size: medium-sized; V gene: TRBV18; J gene: TRBJ1-2; CDR3 protein: CASSPPSAAGGGYTF
clone size: medium-sized; V gene: TRBV7-9; J gene: TRBJ2-3; CDR3 protein: CASTSASGRTDTQYF
clone size: medium-sized; V gene: TRBV29-1; J gene: TRBJ1-1; CDR3 protein: CSVEVLWSAGSEAFF
clone size: medium-sized; V gene: TRBV6-2/TRBV6-3; J gene: TRBJ1-5; CDR3 protein: CASSGGSTPGQPQHF
clone size: -; V gene: TRBV2; J gene: TRBJ2-1; CDR3 protein: CASSPGTSGYNEQFF
clone size: medium-sized; V gene: TRBV19; J gene: TRBJ2-1; CDR3 protein: CASSIIVGTGGNEQFF
clone size: -; V gene: TRBV19; J gene: TRBJ2-3; CDR3 protein: CASSMGGPDTQYF
clone size: medium-sized; V gene: TRBV27; J gene: TRBJ2-3; CDR3 protein: CASSFHFRDRSTDTQYF
clone size: medium-sized; V gene: TRBV7-6; J gene: TRBJ2-3; CDR3 protein: CASSLVSGSLDTQYF
clone size: -; V gene: TRBV7-2; J gene: TRBJ2-5; CDR3 protein: CASSQPPSGTAGTQYF
clone size: -; V gene: TRBV7-9; J gene: TRBJ2-7; CDR3 protein: CASTGDTYEQYF
clone size: medium-sized; V gene: TRBV19; J gene: TRBJ1-5; CDR3 protein: CASSIAGHQPQHF
clone size: medium-sized; V gene: TRBV7-6; J gene: TRBJ1-6; CDR3 protein: CASSLSAGNGSPLHF
clone size: -; V gene: TRBV20-1; J gene: TRBJ2-3; CDR3 protein: CSARVWGRSTDTQYF
clone size: -; V gene: TRBV7-9; J gene: TRBJ2-1; CDR3 protein: CASSLSGLANNEQFF
clone size: -; V gene: TRBV19; J gene: TRBJ2-3; CDR3 protein: CASSIGTSGARDTQYF
clone size: large; V gene: TRBV29-1; J gene: TRBJ2-2; CDR3 protein: CSVGSPLGELFF